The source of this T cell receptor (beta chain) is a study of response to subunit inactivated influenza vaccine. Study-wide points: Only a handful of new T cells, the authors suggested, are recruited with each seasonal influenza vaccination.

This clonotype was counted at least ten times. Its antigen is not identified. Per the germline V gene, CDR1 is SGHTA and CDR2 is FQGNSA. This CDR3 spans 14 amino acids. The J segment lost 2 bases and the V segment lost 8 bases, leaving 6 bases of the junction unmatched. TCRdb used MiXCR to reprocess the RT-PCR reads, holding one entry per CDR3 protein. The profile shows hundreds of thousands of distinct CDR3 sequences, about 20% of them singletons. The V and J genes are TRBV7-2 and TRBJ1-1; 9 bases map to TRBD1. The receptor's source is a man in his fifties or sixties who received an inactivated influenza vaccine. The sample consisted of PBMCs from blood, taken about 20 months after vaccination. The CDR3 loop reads CASGVQGANTEAFF. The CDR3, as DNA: TGTGCCAGCGGTGTACAGGGGGCCAACACTGAAGCTTTCTTT.